This is a list of T cell receptor beta chains from one sample in a study of blood T cell repertoires in COVID-19. Repertoires were generated with immunoSEQ multiplex PCR, while TCRdb's copy carries only in-frame clones and drops some. Altogether under 250,000 clones are present, roughly 80% being singletons, with the ten largest covering approximately 9.1%. Input material: peripheral blood. The source of these receptors is a man older than 75 with acute or convalescent COVID-19. CDR3s include the opening cysteine and the closing phenylalanine or tryptophan. The order of the fields is J gene, D gene, clone size, V gene, CDR3 protein, CDR3 DNA. A D gene is named only where the DNA matches it firmly. Only some rows state a clone size, as once, few, many or a class for expanded clones.

j_call: TRBJ2-7
d_call: -
clone_size: -
v_call: TRBV7-3
cdr3_aa: CASSLEATYEQYF
cdr3_nt: TGTGCCAGCAGCTTGGAGGCTACCTACGAGCAGTACTTC

j_call: TRBJ1-2
d_call: -
clone_size: -
v_call: TRBV6-4
cdr3_aa: CASSDPRLNGYTF
cdr3_nt: TGTGCCAGCAGTGACCCGAGATTGAATGGCTACACCTTC

j_call: TRBJ1-6
d_call: -
clone_size: -
v_call: TRBV15
cdr3_aa: CATSRDRDNGSPLHF
cdr3_nt: TGTGCCACCAGCAGAGACCGGGACAACGGTTCACCCCTCCACTTT

j_call: TRBJ2-1
d_call: -
clone_size: -
v_call: TRBV7-2
cdr3_aa: CASSGWAGEQFF
cdr3_nt: TGTGCCAGCAGCGGTTGGGCCGGTGAGCAGTTCTTC

j_call: TRBJ2-4
d_call: -
clone_size: -
v_call: TRBV29-1
cdr3_aa: CSVDLTGNIQYF
cdr3_nt: TGCAGCGTTGACCTAACGGGAAACATTCAGTACTTC

j_call: TRBJ1-2
d_call: TRBD1
clone_size: -
v_call: TRBV24-1
cdr3_aa: CATSDPGTGTYGYTF
cdr3_nt: TGTGCCACCAGTGACCCCGGGACAGGGACCTATGGCTACACCTTC

j_call: TRBJ2-1
d_call: -
clone_size: -
v_call: TRBV6-6
cdr3_aa: CASSYSRESEQFF
cdr3_nt: TGTGCCAGCAGTTACTCGAGGGAGAGTGAGCAGTTCTTC

j_call: TRBJ1-4
d_call: -
clone_size: -
v_call: TRBV20-1
cdr3_aa: CSASARPSEKLFF
cdr3_nt: TGCAGTGCTAGTGCGCGTCCAAGTGAAAAACTGTTTTTT

j_call: TRBJ2-3
d_call: TRBD2
clone_size: -
v_call: TRBV9
cdr3_aa: CASSHGGAVTDTQYF
cdr3_nt: TGTGCCAGCAGCCACGGGGGGGCGGTCACAGATACGCAGTATTTT

j_call: TRBJ2-5
d_call: TRBD1
clone_size: -
v_call: TRBV5-5
cdr3_aa: CASSLQGAPYQETQYF
cdr3_nt: TGTGCCAGCAGCCTACAGGGGGCCCCGTACCAAGAGACCCAGTACTTC

j_call: TRBJ1-1
d_call: -
clone_size: -
v_call: TRBV10-1
cdr3_aa: CASSEWATGAFF
cdr3_nt: TGCGCCAGCAGTGAATGGGCGACCGGAGCTTTCTTT

j_call: TRBJ1-2
d_call: -
clone_size: -
v_call: TRBV21-1
cdr3_aa: CATPRGRYGYTF
cdr3_nt: TGTGCCACCCCCAGGGGGCGGTATGGCTACACCTTC

j_call: TRBJ2-5
d_call: TRBD2
clone_size: -
v_call: TRBV7-8
cdr3_aa: CASSARTSGRARETQYF
cdr3_nt: TGTGCCAGCAGCGCCCGGACTAGCGGGAGGGCCAGGGAGACCCAGTACTTC

j_call: TRBJ2-1
d_call: TRBD1
clone_size: -
v_call: TRBV9
cdr3_aa: CASSVVGQGSYNEQFF
cdr3_nt: TGTGCCAGCAGCGTAGTAGGACAGGGTTCCTACAATGAGCAGTTCTTC

j_call: TRBJ2-7
d_call: -
clone_size: -
v_call: TRBV5-1
cdr3_aa: CASSRAYEQYF
cdr3_nt: TGCGCCAGCAGCCGTGCCTACGAGCAGTACTTC

j_call: TRBJ2-3
d_call: TRBD2
clone_size: -
v_call: TRBV14
cdr3_aa: CASSQAPNSGPLYF
cdr3_nt: TGTGCCAGCAGCCAAGCCCCTAATAGCGGGCCCCTGTATTTT

j_call: TRBJ2-2
d_call: -
clone_size: -
v_call: TRBV4-1
cdr3_aa: CASRFAGEYTGELFF
cdr3_nt: TGCGCCAGCAGATTCGCCGGGGAGTACACCGGGGAGCTGTTTTTT

j_call: TRBJ2-7
d_call: -
clone_size: -
v_call: TRBV19
cdr3_aa: CASSFRYEQYF
cdr3_nt: TGTGCCAGTAGTTTCCGCTACGAGCAGTACTTC

j_call: TRBJ2-2
d_call: -
clone_size: -
v_call: TRBV3-1/TRBV3-2
cdr3_aa: CASSQVATTGELFF
cdr3_nt: TGTGCCAGCAGCCAAGTAGCGACCACCGGGGAGCTGTTTTTT

j_call: TRBJ2-2
d_call: TRBD2
clone_size: -
v_call: TRBV18
cdr3_aa: CASSPFTIRAGYSNTGELFF
cdr3_nt: TGTGCCAGCTCACCATTCACGATTCGAGCGGGATACTCGAACACCGGGGAGCTGTTTTTT

j_call: TRBJ1-6
d_call: -
clone_size: -
v_call: TRBV5-1
cdr3_aa: CASSLSAPGQSNYNSPLHF
cdr3_nt: TGCGCCAGCAGCTTATCAGCCCCGGGACAATCGAACTATAATTCACCCCTCCACTTT

j_call: TRBJ2-3
d_call: TRBD2
clone_size: few
v_call: TRBV30
cdr3_aa: CAWSVAGGPRDTQYF
cdr3_nt: TGTGCCTGGAGTGTGGCGGGAGGGCCTCGGGATACGCAGTATTTT

j_call: TRBJ1-3
d_call: TRBD1
clone_size: few
v_call: TRBV19
cdr3_aa: CASGQASLGNTIYF
cdr3_nt: TGTGCCAGTGGACAGGCCTCTCTAGGAAACACCATATATTTT

j_call: TRBJ1-1
d_call: TRBD1
clone_size: -
v_call: TRBV5-5
cdr3_aa: CASSKYGQEIGRGTTEAFF
cdr3_nt: TGTGCCAGCAGCAAATACGGCCAGGAAATTGGCAGGGGGACCACTGAAGCTTTCTTT

j_call: TRBJ1-5
d_call: TRBD1
clone_size: -
v_call: TRBV2
cdr3_aa: CASGRTGSSNQPQHF
cdr3_nt: TGTGCCAGCGGAAGGACAGGGTCTAGCAATCAGCCCCAGCATTTT

j_call: TRBJ1-1
d_call: TRBD1
clone_size: -
v_call: TRBV18
cdr3_aa: CASSYARGTEAFF
cdr3_nt: TGTGCCAGCTCATACGCCAGGGGGACTGAAGCTTTCTTT